These 20 T cell receptor beta chains were all obtained from the same sample, sequenced in a study of radiation and T cells in renal cell carcinoma. Time point specified: blood 4 weeks post-SBRT, at nephrectomy. As for treatment: 15 Gy SBRT to primary tumor, nephrectomy 4 weeks later. This table comes from immunoSEQ multiplex PCR, and its TCRdb copy is limited to in-frame clones, with some not included. The table has 150,000 to 200,000 clones, about 88% seen once; the top ten hold approximately 10%. Sequenced here: blood, sampled from a patient whose treatment included radiotherapy and nephrectomy. The receptors were gathered from a woman between 50 and 59 years old with renal cell carcinoma.

This chain joins TRBV19 and TRBJ1-1; the D gene is possibly TRBD1 (5 bases). CDR1 and CDR2 from the germline V gene are LNHDA and SQIVND (reference sequence). The CDR3 totals 14 residues. The V and J ends lost 3 bases and 3 bases respectively, with 11 bases between them. The CDR3 protein is CASSIQEGYTEAFF. The DNA for the CDR3 is TGTGCCAGTAGTATTCAAGAGGGGTACACTGAAGCTTTCTTT.

This chain links TRBV4-2 with TRBJ2-3, with TRBD2 matching over 12 bases. In germline, CDR1 is LGHNA, CDR2 YNFKEQ. After removal of 4 bases from V and 3 bases from J, the junction contained 8 bases not matched to a gene. This CDR3 has 17 residues. The CDR3 DNA is TGTGCCAGCAGCCGACAGACTAGCGGGGGTATAACAGATACGCAGTATTTT. As protein: CASSRQTSGGITDTQYF.

This clone was seen just once. This chain joins TRBV19 and TRBJ2-1; the D call may be TRBD1 or TRBD2 (5 bases each). This CDR3 is 20 amino acids long. V was trimmed by 4 bases and J by 0 bases, leaving 25 bases between them. Germline CDR1 LNHDA, CDR2 SQIVND (reference sequence). This CDR3 is CASSNTRMGETSSSYNEQFF. The CDR3 DNA reads TGTGCCAGTAGTAATACTCGTATGGGGGAAACTTCGAGCTCCTACAATGAGCAGTTCTTC.

V usage is TRBV19 and J usage is TRBJ2-3; 7 bases line up with TRBD1. Germline V lookup: CDR1 LNHDA, CDR2 SQIVND (reference sequence). The CDR3 contains 14 residues. V dropped 2 bases and J dropped 3; count of bases not matched to a gene: 2. The CDR3 DNA follows: TGTGCCAGTAGTATAACAGGGGTTACAGATACGCAGTATTTT. Protein sequence: CASSITGVTDTQYF.

The rearrangement links TRBV2 to TRBJ1-1, with D possibly being TRBD1 (6 bases). Per germline, CDR1 SNHLY and CDR2 FYNNEI. The CDR3 extends over 13 amino acids. Trimming pared 6 bases from V and 3 bases from J, leaving 11 bases between. This chain's CDR3 is CASRGAGDTEAFF. The CDR3 region has the DNA TGTGCCAGCAGGGGGGCAGGGGACACTGAAGCTTTCTTT.

J is TRBJ1-5 and V is TRBV19, with D possibly matching TRBD1 (5 bases). Per germline, CDR1 LNHDA and CDR2 SQIVND (reference sequence). V was clipped by 6 bases and J by 7 bases, with 19 bases between them. The CDR3 runs to 15 residues. The CDR3 bases are TGTGCCAGTAGCACCCTGGGGGGTGGAGGCCAGCCCCAGCATTTT. Translated, it gives CASSTLGGGGQPQHF.

The chain recombines TRBV6-5 with TRBJ1-1; D remains ambiguous. Trimming left V 0 bases short and J 4 bases short, with 6 bases between. Germline CDR1 MNHEY, CDR2 SVGAGI. The length of the CDR3 is 13 residues. The CDR3 is CASSYSIFTEAFF. The CDR3 nucleotides are TGTGCCAGCAGTTACTCTATTTTCACTGAAGCTTTCTTT.

This clone was observed once. This chain's CDR3 is CASSQDPTNYGYTF. Here the CDR3 DNA reads TGCGCCAGCAGCCAAGACCCCACTAACTATGGCTACACCTTC. The chain recombines TRBV4-1 with TRBJ1-2; D is unresolved. This CDR3 spans 14 amino acids. V shed 0 bases and J shed 0 bases, with 5 bases lying between them. Germline V lookup: CDR1 MGHRA, CDR2 YSYEKL.

This chain links TRBV7-9 with TRBJ1-1; no firm D call. This CDR3 has 15 amino acids. CDR1 and CDR2 from the germline V gene are SEHNR and FQNEAQ (reference sequence). Trimming removed 0 bases at V and 4 bases at J, with 12 bases between. The CDR3 DNA reads TGTGCCAGCAGCTTAGCTGAGGGTCGGGTCACTGAAGCTTTCTTT. This encodes CASSLAEGRVTEAFF.

This clone was counted between two and nine times. The CDR3 spells CASSLDYEQYF. Here the CDR3 DNA reads TGTGCCAGCAGCTTGGACTACGAGCAGTACTTC. The chain uses TRBV5-6 and TRBJ2-7; D gene ambiguous. Germline V lookup: CDR1 SGHDT, CDR2 YYEEEE. Between the trimmed V and J ends, which lost 0 bases and 3 bases, there was a span of 1 base. CDR3 length equals 11 residues.

The chain links TRBV5-1 to TRBJ1-3; D not resolved. The CDR3 extends over 14 amino acids. Between the trimmed V and J ends, which lost 0 bases and 8 bases, there was a span of 12 bases. Looked up from germline, CDR1 is SGHRS and CDR2 is YFSETQ. CDR3 bases: TGCGCCAGCAGCTTGGACCCGAACCGAGACACCATATATTTT. Residues: CASSLDPNRDTIYF.

This chain uses TRBV7-9 with TRBJ2-7, with D tentatively TRBD1 (6 bases). The V end lost 6 bases, the J end lost 1 base, and 13 bases lay between the germline ends. Germline V gene lookup returns CDR1 SEHNR and CDR2 FQNEAQ (reference sequence). The CDR3 has 14 amino acids. CDR3 protein: CASRAQGLSYEQYF. The CDR3 nucleotides read TGTGCCAGCAGAGCCCAGGGGCTTTCCTACGAGCAGTACTTC.

The chain carries TRBV2 and TRBJ2-1; D may be TRBD1 (6 bases). V gave up 5 bases and J gave up 12 bases, with 17 bases separating them. The CDR3 contains 13 residues. Looked up from germline, CDR1 is SNHLY and CDR2 is FYNNEI. CDR3 residues: CASSSTQGYGQFF. DNA for the CDR3: TGTGCCAGCAGTAGTACACAGGGTTATGGGCAGTTCTTC.

In nucleotides, the CDR3 is TGCGCCAGCAGAAACGACCCACAGGGGCTAAATGAGCAGTTCTTC. It codes for CASRNDPQGLNEQFF. This sequence joins TRBV5-1 and TRBJ2-1; 7 bases map to TRBD1. The CDR3 extends over 15 amino acids. Losses at the gene ends were 5 bases for V and 7 bases for J; bases not matched to a gene: 12. Germline values: CDR1 SGHRS, CDR2 YFSETQ.

This clone was recorded only once. The J gene is TRBJ1-2, the V gene TRBV6-1; no clear D gene. The ends were cut back, 7 bases at V and 4 bases at J, with 19 bases in the middle. Germline CDR1 reads MNHNS; CDR2 reads SASEGT. The CDR3 is 15 amino acids. Here the CDR3 DNA reads TGTGCCAGCACCTCGTTTCACAGAGAACCCTATGGCTACACCTTC. It specifies CASTSFHREPYGYTF.

The J gene is TRBJ2-7, the V gene TRBV12-5, with unresolved D. Germline values: CDR1 LGHNT, CDR2 FRNRAP. With 4 bases removed from V and 7 bases from J, the gap between germline ends came to 23 bases. This CDR3 is 16 amino acids long. DNA for the CDR3: TGTGCTAGTGGTTGGACCCCCTCGGCCCTTTTACAGGAGCAGTACTTC. Translated, it gives CASGWTPSALLQEQYF.

The rearrangement uses TRBV11-2 and TRBJ2-6, with TRBD2 matching 9 bases. This CDR3 is built from 18 residues. CDR1 SGHAT and CDR2 FQNNGV come from the germline V gene. V was pared by 1 base and J by 0 bases, with 4 bases of the junction left unmatched. The CDR3 sequence: CASSLVAGALSGANVLTF. CDR3 bases: TGTGCCAGCAGCTTAGTAGCGGGGGCGCTCTCTGGGGCCAACGTCCTGACTTTC.

The rearrangement joins TRBV7-6 to TRBJ2-2; the D gene is possibly TRBD1 (5 bases). Trimming left V 4 bases short and J 1 base short, with 10 bases between. This CDR3 is built from 15 residues. Per germline, CDR1 SGHVS and CDR2 FNYEAQ. CDR3: CASSSWGLNTGELFF. The CDR3, as DNA: TGTGCCAGCAGCTCTTGGGGCCTGAACACCGGGGAGCTGTTTTTT.

The chain joins TRBV7-8 to TRBJ1-1; D unresolved. V dropped 0 bases and J dropped 0 bases, with 5 bases sitting between them. Per the germline V gene, CDR1 is SGHVS and CDR2 is FQNEAQ. The CDR3 totals 14 residues. CDR3: CASSLARMNTEAFF. For the CDR3, the DNA is TGTGCCAGCAGCTTAGCCAGGATGAACACTGAAGCTTTCTTT.

The V and J genes are TRBV5-4 and TRBJ2-7; D is possibly TRBD2 (6 bases). Trimming removed 5 bases from V and 2 bases from J, with 14 bases in between. The CDR3 length is 14 residues. CDR1 is SGHNT, CDR2 YYREEE, per germline (reference sequence). CDR3 DNA sequence: TGTGCCAGCAGGAGGGACCCGGGAGCCTACGAGCAGTACTTC. Translated, it gives CASRRDPGAYEQYF.